The rows below give T cell receptor beta chains drawn from one sample of a study of blood T cell repertoires in COVID-19. Clones were sequenced by immunoSEQ multiplex PCR, and TCRdb holds only the in-frame ones, with some missing. The data contain about 8,400 clones, 85% to 90% of them singletons. The source material was peripheral blood. Every receptor here comes from a man aged 55 to 70 with acute or convalescent COVID-19. Both conserved end residues are part of each CDR3. A D gene is named only where the DNA matches it firmly. Size values are once, few and many counts, or a class for expanded clones, and some rows have none.

len | j_gene | abundance | v_gene | d_gene | CDR3aa | CDR3nt
14 | TRBJ1-5 | . | TRBV6-1 | . | CASSEVGGIQPQHF | TGTGCCAGCAGTGAAGTCGGAGGGATTCAGCCCCAGCATTTT
14 | TRBJ2-7 | . | TRBV4-1 | . | CASSQKTGPYEQYF | TGCGCCAGCAGCCAGAAGACAGGTCCCTACGAGCAGTACTTC
11 | TRBJ1-1 | . | TRBV2 | . | CASTVTVEAFF | TGTGCCAGCACTGTCACTGTTGAGGCTTTCTTT
14 | TRBJ1-1 | . | TRBV18 | . | CASSPLTVNTEAFF | TGTGCCAGCTCACCACTGACAGTCAACACTGAAGCTTTCTTT
16 | TRBJ2-3 | . | TRBV7-3 | TRBD2 | CASSFQRGAPTDTQYF | TGTGCCAGCAGCTTCCAGCGGGGGGCCCCCACAGATACGCAGTATTTT
15 | TRBJ1-2 | . | TRBV27 | . | CASSPPQGVGYGYTF | TGTGCCAGCAGTCCGCCACAGGGAGTGGGCTATGGCTACACCTTC
12 | TRBJ1-5 | . | TRBV7-8 | . | CASSPGGQPQHF | TGTGCCAGCAGCCCCGGAGGTCAGCCCCAGCATTTT
15 | TRBJ2-2 | . | TRBV18 | . | CASSQGLMNTGELFF | TGTGCCAGCTCACAAGGACTGATGAACACCGGGGAGCTGTTTTTT
13 | TRBJ2-5 | . | TRBV2 | . | CASSEFPIGTQYF | TGTGCCAGCAGTGAATTTCCTATCGGGACCCAGTACTTC
14 | TRBJ2-7 | . | TRBV5-6 | TRBD1 | CASSFPGQGYEQYF | TGTGCCAGCAGCTTTCCGGGACAGGGGTACGAGCAGTACTTC
12 | TRBJ1-2 | . | TRBV10-3 | TRBD1 | CAISGQGYGYTF | TGTGCCATCAGTGGACAGGGATATGGCTACACCTTC
14 | TRBJ1-5 | . | TRBV28 | . | CASSPATGSRPQHF | TGTGCCAGCAGTCCCGCAACTGGTTCTCGGCCCCAGCATTTT
17 | TRBJ1-1 | . | TRBV4-1 | TRBD1 | CASSLMPDRGLNAEAFF | TGCGCCAGCAGCCTTATGCCCGACAGGGGCCTTAACGCTGAAGCTTTCTTT
17 | TRBJ2-1 | once | TRBV3-1/TRBV3-2 | TRBD1 | CASSQDTGTGIYNEQFF | TGTGCCAGCAGCCAAGATACGGGGACAGGGATTTACAATGAGCAGTTCTTC
16 | TRBJ2-1 | once | TRBV7-9 | . | CASTILAGSPYNEQFF | TGTGCCAGCACTATATTGGCGGGAAGTCCCTACAATGAGCAGTTCTTC
16 | TRBJ1-6 | once | TRBV6-5 | . | CASSLTGILYNSPLHF | TGTGCCAGCAGTTTAACAGGGATATTATATAATTCACCCCTCCACTTT
15 | TRBJ1-3 | . | TRBV27 | . | CASSLGRDSGNTIYF | TGTGCCAGCAGTTTGGGGAGGGACTCTGGAAACACCATATATTTT
17 | TRBJ2-1 | . | TRBV27 | TRBD2 | CASSLGSWLGLGNEQFF | TGTGCCAGCAGTTTGGGAAGCTGGTTGGGACTAGGGAATGAGCAGTTCTTC
15 | TRBJ2-5 | . | TRBV9 | TRBD1 | CASSVEGAVQETQYF | TGTGCCAGCAGCGTAGAGGGGGCGGTACAAGAGACCCAGTACTTC
14 | TRBJ1-1 | . | TRBV6-6 | . | CASSGQYMNTEAFF | TGTGCCAGCAGCGGACAGTACATGAACACTGAAGCTTTCTTT
15 | TRBJ1-5 | . | TRBV20-1 | TRBD1 | CSASRSGGASQPQHF | TGCAGTGCTAGTAGGTCAGGGGGCGCGAGCCAGCCCCAGCATTTT
11 | TRBJ2-1 | once | TRBV5-4 | TRBD1 | CASSKGQGQFF | TGTGCCAGCAGCAAGGGACAGGGGCAGTTCTTC
13 | TRBJ1-3 | . | TRBV19 | . | CASRQFSGNTIYF | TGTGCCAGTCGTCAGTTCTCTGGAAACACCATATATTTT
15 | TRBJ2-4 | . | TRBV12-5 | TRBD1 | CASGLGTGGEDIQYF | TGTGCTAGTGGTTTGGGGACAGGGGGCGAGGACATTCAGTACTTC
13 | TRBJ1-2 | . | TRBV27 | . | CASSLQGSFGYTF | TGTGCCAGCAGTTTACAGGGATCCTTTGGCTACACCTTC
14 | TRBJ1-1 | . | TRBV10-3 | . | CAISEPQGGTEAFF | TGTGCCATCAGTGAGCCACAGGGAGGGACTGAAGCTTTCTTT
12 | TRBJ1-5 | . | TRBV5-8 | . | CASSQRDLAQHF | TGTGCCAGCAGCCAACGGGACTTGGCCCAGCATTTT
19 | TRBJ1-5 | once | TRBV19 | . | CASSIPPFYRPESNQPQHF | TGTGCCAGTAGTATACCCCCCTTTTACCGCCCCGAGAGCAATCAGCCCCAGCATTTT
15 | TRBJ1-6 | . | TRBV20-1 | . | CSASSGVTGNSPLHF | TGCAGTGCTAGTTCCGGGGTTACGGGAAATTCACCCCTCCACTTT
14 | TRBJ2-1 | . | TRBV18 | TRBD2 | CASRDGGGSNEQFF | TGTGCCAGCCGTGACGGGGGGGGTTCCAATGAGCAGTTCTTC
15 | TRBJ1-6 | . | TRBV25-1 | TRBD1 | CASSHQGDNNSPLHF | TGTGCCAGCAGTCACCAGGGGGATAATAATTCACCCCTCCACTTT
16 | TRBJ1-5 | . | TRBV24-1 | TRBD1 | CATSDSQGDSNQPQHF | TGTGCCACCAGTGATTCCCAGGGGGATAGCAATCAGCCCCAGCATTTT
13 | TRBJ2-3 | . | TRBV7-2 | . | CASSRDSTDTQYF | TGTGCCAGCAGTCGGGACTCCACAGATACGCAGTATTTT
15 | TRBJ1-6 | . | TRBV2 | . | CASQLTDSTNSPLHF | TGTGCCAGCCAGCTCACCGACAGCACTAATTCACCCCTCCACTTT
18 | TRBJ2-3 | . | TRBV24-1 | TRBD1 | CATSDPRRGTGGTDTQYF | TGTGCCACCAGTGATCCCCGAAGAGGGACAGGGGGCACAGATACGCAGTATTTT
14 | TRBJ2-6 | few | TRBV10-3 | . | CAISQGGGANVLTF | TGTGCCATCAGTCAGGGAGGTGGGGCCAACGTCCTGACTTTC
14 | TRBJ1-1 | . | TRBV18 | . | CASSPNRANTEAFF | TGTGCCAGCTCACCAAACAGGGCAAACACTGAAGCTTTCTTT
15 | TRBJ2-3 | . | TRBV5-1 | TRBD1 | CASSVIGTGADTQYF | TGCGCCAGCAGCGTGATCGGGACAGGGGCAGATACGCAGTATTTT
14 | TRBJ2-2 | few | TRBV18 | . | CASSPGLDTGELFF | TGTGCCAGCTCACCAGGCCTAGACACCGGGGAGCTGTTTTTT
15 | TRBJ2-7 | . | TRBV6-6 | TRBD1 | CASSYARTGDHEQYF | TGTGCCAGCAGTTACGCGCGGACAGGGGACCACGAGCAGTACTTC
15 | TRBJ2-2 | . | TRBV28 | . | CASSYRNFQAGELFF | TGTGCCAGCAGTTACCGGAATTTTCAGGCCGGGGAGCTGTTTTTT
14 | TRBJ2-5 | . | TRBV2 | . | CATPSGTRGETQYF | TGTGCCACCCCCTCCGGGACAAGGGGAGAGACCCAGTACTTC
14 | TRBJ2-3 | . | TRBV29-1 | TRBD2 | CSVASSGSKDTQYF | TGCAGCGTTGCATCTAGCGGGAGCAAAGATACGCAGTATTTT
13 | TRBJ1-2 | . | TRBV6-5 | . | CASSYDGSYGYTF | TGTGCCAGCAGTTACGACGGGAGCTATGGCTACACCTTC
15 | TRBJ1-1 | . | TRBV6-5 | . | CASSYSKGVSTEAFF | TGTGCCAGCAGTTACTCGAAGGGGGTCAGTACTGAAGCTTTCTTT
16 | TRBJ1-2 | once | TRBV3-1/TRBV3-2 | TRBD1 | CASSQDSTGEVAGYTF | TGTGCCAGCAGCCAAGATAGTACAGGGGAAGTTGCTGGCTACACCTTC
13 | TRBJ1-1 | . | TRBV19 | TRBD1 | CASSNHRGLKAFF | TGTGCCAGTAGTAATCACAGGGGGCTGAAAGCTTTCTTT
17 | TRBJ2-5 | . | TRBV28 | TRBD1 | CASSLLGTGSARETQYF | TGTGCCAGCAGTTTGCTTGGGACAGGGTCTGCGAGGGAGACCCAGTACTTC
18 | TRBJ2-1 | once | TRBV7-2 | . | CASSFSLWGLGGHTGQFF | TGTGCCAGCAGCTTTTCTTTATGGGGGCTCGGGGGGCACACCGGGCAGTTCTTC
16 | TRBJ1-2 | . | TRBV7-9 | . | CASSLGMLAGVNGYTF | TGTGCCAGCAGCTTAGGAATGTTAGCAGGGGTAAACGGCTACACCTTC
15 | TRBJ2-5 | . | TRBV7-2 | TRBD2 | CASSIPLAAQETQYF | TGTGCCAGCAGCATTCCCCTAGCGGCACAAGAGACCCAGTACTTC
13 | TRBJ2-7 | . | TRBV5-6 | TRBD2 | CASSLGRGDEQYF | TGTGCCAGCAGCTTGGGACGGGGGGACGAGCAGTACTTC
13 | TRBJ1-2 | . | TRBV18 | . | CASSPVKVESYTF | TGTGCCAGCTCACCGGTTAAGGTGGAGAGCTACACCTTC
13 | TRBJ2-1 | once | TRBV11-2 | . | CASSLDMRDEQFF | TGTGCCAGCAGCTTAGATATGCGGGATGAGCAGTTCTTC